These T cell receptor beta chains were read from a single sample in a study of technical replicates of blood from a few donors. This table comes from immunoSEQ multiplex PCR, and its TCRdb copy is limited to in-frame clones, with some not included. Among approximately 70,000 clones, 95% to 98% were seen once, and the ten largest hold 0.25% to 0.3%. Input material: T cells isolated from PBMCs. Every receptor here comes from a human donor in good health. Each CDR3 is given with its conserved first and last residue. Each record gives: D gene, CDR3 length, clone size, J gene, V gene, CDR3 DNA, CDR3 protein. The D gene is left open where the match is weak. Not all rows give a size; the values are once, few, many and, for expanded clones, a class.

.,14,once,TRBJ2-3,TRBV6-6,TGTGCCAGTCTCCTGGGGAGACCCACAGATACGCAGTATTTT,CASLLGRPTDTQYF
.,14,.,TRBJ1-5,TRBV28,TGTGCCAGTAGCTCAGTTACATTCGATCAGCCCCAGCATTTT,CASSSVTFDQPQHF
.,15,.,TRBJ2-1,TRBV7-2,TGTGCCAGCAGCACCGTGGACAGTCCTGCGGATGAGCAGTTCTTC,CASSTVDSPADEQFF
.,12,.,TRBJ2-2,TRBV30,TGTGCCAGCTCCAGGGATACCGGGGAGCTGTTTTTT,CASSRDTGELFF
.,15,.,TRBJ1-1,TRBV18,TGTGCCAGCTCACCCTCCGGGACAAGGAACACTGAAGCTTTCTTT,CASSPSGTRNTEAFF
.,15,.,TRBJ1-5,TRBV7-3,TGTGCCAGCAGCTTAAGCGGCAGGGAAGGGCAGCCCCAGCATTTT,CASSLSGREGQPQHF
.,13,.,TRBJ1-2,TRBV21-1,TGTGCCAGCAGCAAATACAGGTGGCTTGGCTACACCTTC,CASSKYRWLGYTF
.,15,.,TRBJ1-2,TRBV19,TGTGCCAGTAGTAATCAGGGGCCGGTTGGATATGGCTACACCTTC,CASSNQGPVGYGYTF
TRBD1,18,.,TRBJ2-2,TRBV28,TGTGCCAGCAGTTTATGGATCTTCGGACAGGGTGGCACCGGGGAGCTGTTTTTT,CASSLWIFGQGGTGELFF
.,17,.,TRBJ1-5,TRBV19,TGTGCCAGTAGTAGCCAGACAGGCGCCTATAGCAATCAGCCCCAGCATTTT,CASSSQTGAYSNQPQHF
TRBD2,20,.,TRBJ2-2,TRBV27,TGTGCCAGCAGGCTCCGGGACAATGGCCTACTAGCGGGAGAGGCCGGGGAGCTGTTTTTT,CASRLRDNGLLAGEAGELFF
.,13,.,TRBJ2-5,TRBV27,TGTGCCAGCCGCGGCCAGGGTGAGGAGACCCAGTACTTC,CASRGQGEETQYF
TRBD2,16,.,TRBJ2-7,TRBV4-1,TGCGCCAGCAGCCAAGAAACCGGGACTAGAATATACGAGCAGTACTTC,CASSQETGTRIYEQYF
.,16,.,TRBJ1-3,TRBV4-3,TGCGCCAGCAGCCAAGATGCCAGATTCTCTGGAAACACCATATATTTT,CASSQDARFSGNTIYF
TRBD1,14,.,TRBJ2-7,TRBV11-1,TGTGCCAGCAGCTCGGACAGGGAAGTCGTCGAGCAGTACTTC,CASSSDREVVEQYF
TRBD1,17,once,TRBJ2-5,TRBV28,TGTGCCAGCAGTTTCGTTGGACAGGGAACCTACCAAGAGACCCAGTACTTC,CASSFVGQGTYQETQYF
TRBD2,14,.,TRBJ2-7,TRBV6-1,TGTGCCAGCAACGGAGGGACTAGCTCCTACGAGCAGTACTTC,CASNGGTSSYEQYF
TRBD2,15,.,TRBJ2-5,TRBV6-5,TGTGCCAGCAGTTACGGTAGCGGGAGAGGAGAGACCCAGTACTTC,CASSYGSGRGETQYF
.,16,.,TRBJ2-7,TRBV9,TGTGCCAGCAGCGTAGGTCCGGAGGGCGAACCCTACGAGCAGTACTTC,CASSVGPEGEPYEQYF
TRBD2,15,.,TRBJ2-5,TRBV7-2,TGTGCCAGCAGCCCTGGACTAGCGTATGAAGAGACCCAGTACTTC,CASSPGLAYEETQYF
.,13,.,TRBJ2-1,TRBV30,TGTGCCTGGAAGACGGGAGTTTACAATGAGCAGTTCTTC,CAWKTGVYNEQFF
.,13,.,TRBJ1-5,TRBV30,TGTGCCTGGAGTGTAGCGGGGAGGCAGCCCCAGCATTTT,CAWSVAGRQPQHF
.,12,.,TRBJ1-5,TRBV30,TGTGCCTGCGACAGGAGCAATCAGCCCCAGCATTTT,CACDRSNQPQHF
TRBD1,14,.,TRBJ2-7,TRBV5-1,TGCGCCAGCAGGTCGGGACAGGGGGCTGGCGAGCAGTACTTC,CASRSGQGAGEQYF
.,15,.,TRBJ2-7,TRBV13,TGTGCCAGCATCACAACAGGGGCTGGAGGGTACGAGCAGTACTTC,CASITTGAGGYEQYF
.,14,once,TRBJ2-7,TRBV19,TGTGCCAGTAGTATAGACGGGATAACCTACGAGCAGTACTTC,CASSIDGITYEQYF
.,15,.,TRBJ1-3,TRBV5-1,TGCGCCAGCAGCCCGGATCCTAGATCTGGAAACACCATATATTTT,CASSPDPRSGNTIYF
TRBD1,12,.,TRBJ2-5,TRBV6-5,TGTGCCACTGGGGACAGCCAAGAGACCCAGTACTTC,CATGDSQETQYF
TRBD1,15,.,TRBJ1-5,TRBV19,TGTGCCAGTAGAACTGGACAGGGGTCTGCTCAGCCCCAGCATTTT,CASRTGQGSAQPQHF
.,14,once,TRBJ2-7,TRBV14,TGTGCCAGCAGCCAAGGGACTGGACCCTACGAGCAGTACTTC,CASSQGTGPYEQYF
TRBD1,11,.,TRBJ1-2,TRBV20-1,TGCAAAATACCCAGGGGGTCTGGCTACACCTTC,CKIPRGSGYTF
.,14,.,TRBJ2-1,TRBV28,TGTGCCAGCCGTGGAGGGGGCCGCTACAATGAGCAGTTCTTC,CASRGGGRYNEQFF
.,12,.,TRBJ2-1,TRBV29-1,TGCAGCGTTCCGCTATCTAACAATGAGCAGTTCTTC,CSVPLSNNEQFF
.,16,.,TRBJ2-1,TRBV5-8,TGTGCCAGCAGCTTGGTTTGGGGCGGATCCTACAATGAGCAGTTCTTC,CASSLVWGGSYNEQFF
TRBD1,16,.,TRBJ2-2,TRBV28,TGTGCCAGCAGTTTACCAGGGACAGGGGGTACCGGGGAGCTGTTTTTT,CASSLPGTGGTGELFF
.,15,.,TRBJ1-1,TRBV4-3,TGCGCCAGCAGCCAAACAACAGGGACGAACACTGAAGCTTTCTTT,CASSQTTGTNTEAFF
.,13,.,TRBJ1-5,TRBV6-5,TGTGCCAGCAGACCCGACAGGAATCAGCCCCAGCATTTT,CASRPDRNQPQHF
TRBD1,14,.,TRBJ1-3,TRBV29-1,TGCAGCGTGCCGGGACAGGGATCTGGAAACACCATATATTTT,CSVPGQGSGNTIYF
.,14,.,TRBJ1-1,TRBV18,TGTGCCAGCTCAGGGGGCGAACCCAACCCTTGGGCTTTCTTT,CASSGGEPNPWAFF
.,17,.,TRBJ2-5,TRBV27,TGTGCCAGCAGTCCGTACAGGGTTGGGGGTACACAAGAGACCCAGTACTTC,CASSPYRVGGTQETQYF
.,13,.,TRBJ1-1,TRBV6-5,TGTGCCAGCAGATCCTACTCGAACACTGAAGCTTTCTTT,CASRSYSNTEAFF
.,12,.,TRBJ1-2,TRBV4-1,TGCGCCAGCAGCCAAGAGCGAGGGTTCTACACCTTC,CASSQERGFYTF